Below, one T cell receptor beta chain is given with its context. The antigen is not known. The trim removed 5 bases at V and 11 bases at J, leaving 3 bases unmatched. Per germline, CDR1 LNHDA and CDR2 SQIVND (reference sequence). CDR3 length: 11 residues. This entry comes from a study of cytomegalovirus exposure and HLA in healthy donors. Points from the study as a whole: CMV serostatus was the only immune exposure information that was available. The authors enumerated some 160 TCR beta chains as linked to cytomegalovirus.

Primers for the PCR totalled 60 Vbeta and 13 Jbeta. Original analysis: Some 9.9 million of tens of millions of unique TCR beta chains were shared, per a later count. The data were produced by immunoSEQ multiplex PCR, yet TCRdb's version contains in-frame clones alone and is incomplete. That table supplies the V and J calls and clone size; D and trimming were determined from the DNA. The data contain approximately 160,000 clones, roughly 84% of them singletons. The sample taken for sequencing was PBMCs. V and J are TRBV19 and TRBJ2-1, with TRBD2 identical over 7 bases. This receptor was taken from a male donor in good health and CMV-seronegative. The CDR3 here is CASSPGGKQFF. CDR3 DNA: TGTGCCAGTAGTCCGGGGGGTAAGCAGTTCTTC.